This TCR beta chain appears in the sequencing data of a study of identical twins. Findings of the study overall: The abundant beta clonotypes from cord blood had fewer insertions, and memory repertoires had none of this. Where beta out-of-frame sequences were concerned, excess twin sharing was weaker. Out-of-frame TCR alpha sharing in monozygotic twins exceeded recombination model predictions.

TCRdb analysed the 5' RACE reads with MiXCR anew, one entry per CDR3 protein. In the table there are some 270,000 distinct CDR3 sequences, approximately 8.6% of which are singletons. This clonotype was observed many times. Its antigen is not known. This CDR3 spans 15 amino acids. The V gene lost 4 bases and the J gene lost 6 bases, with 21 bases spanning the gap. Germline loops: CDR1 GTSNPN, CDR2 SVGIG (reference sequence). This sample also belongs to another study, concerning yellow fever vaccine responses in identical twins. As that study records: Twins reportedly appeared to share part of their vaccine T cell response while keeping part individual.

The clonotype was recovered from a woman between 18 and 29 years old in good health. The chain employs TRBV30 and TRBJ1-1; D is ambiguous. Material: CD8+ T cells sorted from blood. The CDR3 spells CAWMIETMDLPEAFF. The CDR3 DNA reads as TGTGCCTGGATGATTGAGACAATGGATCTCCCTGAAGCTTTCTTT.